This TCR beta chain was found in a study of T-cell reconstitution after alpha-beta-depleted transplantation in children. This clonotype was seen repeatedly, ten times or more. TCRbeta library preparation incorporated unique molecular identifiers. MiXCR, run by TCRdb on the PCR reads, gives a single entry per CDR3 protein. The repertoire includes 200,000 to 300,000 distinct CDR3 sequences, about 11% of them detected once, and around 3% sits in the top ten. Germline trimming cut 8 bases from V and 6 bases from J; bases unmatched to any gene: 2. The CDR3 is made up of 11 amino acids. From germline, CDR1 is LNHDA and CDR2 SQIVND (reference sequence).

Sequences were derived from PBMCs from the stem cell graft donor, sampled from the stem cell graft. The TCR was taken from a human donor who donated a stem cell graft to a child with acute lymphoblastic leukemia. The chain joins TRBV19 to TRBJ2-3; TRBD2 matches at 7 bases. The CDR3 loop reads CASGEGDTQYF. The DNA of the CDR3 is TGTGCCAGTGGGGAGGGGGATACGCAGTATTTT.